This passage covers 22 T cell receptor beta chains from one sample sequenced in a study of OX40 agonist ivuxolimab in advanced cancers. Sequenced by immunoSEQ multiplex PCR; TCRdb stores in-frame clones only, minus some. The data hold about 73,000 clones, with around 84% observed a single time. The sample in question was CD4+ or CD8+ T cells sorted from blood, obtained in a trial of the OX40 agonist ivuxolimab. All receptors come from an adult with an advanced solid tumor such as melanoma, head and neck, liver or kidney cancer.

This chain uses TRBV5-1 with TRBJ1-1; D not resolved. The CDR3 extends over 13 amino acids. The V gene's germline CDR1 is SGHRS and CDR2 YFSETQ. V was cut by 1 base and J by 4 bases, with 8 bases left in between. CDR3 residues: CASSLSHGTEAFF. The CDR3 coding sequence is TGCGCCAGCAGCTTGTCCCACGGCACTGAAGCTTTCTTT.

This clone was observed once. The chain employs TRBV5-1 and TRBJ2-7, with D possibly being TRBD2 (6 bases). The CDR3 sequence is 20 residues long. Trimming pared 2 bases from V and 0 bases from J, leaving 27 bases between. The germline CDR1 and CDR2 sequences are SGHRS and YFSETQ. In nucleotides, the CDR3 is TGCGCCAGCAGCTTTGATGAAGAGCCAGCGGGTCCCACCTACTCCTACGAGCAGTACTTC. Encoded protein: CASSFDEEPAGPTYSYEQYF.

This clone is medium-sized in the sample. The rearrangement uses TRBV5-6 and TRBJ1-5; 7 bases are shared with TRBD1. The germline gives CDR1 SGHDT, CDR2 YYEEEE. The CDR3 length is 14 residues. J gave up 5 bases and V 4 bases, and 6 bases lay outside the gene matches. CDR3: CASSIRQGDQPQHF. As DNA, the CDR3 is TGTGCCAGCAGCATTAGACAGGGAGATCAGCCCCAGCATTTT.

V gene TRBV6-5 combines with J gene TRBJ1-3; TRBD1 might be the D (5 bases). The germline CDR1 and CDR2 sequences are MNHEY and SVGAGI. Trimming cost V 0 bases and J 6 bases, with 15 bases left between them. The CDR3 covers 16 residues. The DNA for the CDR3 is TGTGCCAGCAGTTACTCGTGGCAGGGCCTTTCAAACACCATATATTTT. Its translation: CASSYSWQGLSNTIYF.

The V and J genes are TRBV9 and TRBJ1-1; D perhaps matches TRBD1 (5 bases). Per germline, CDR1 SGDLS and CDR2 YYNGEE. The V and J ends lost 2 bases and 5 bases respectively, with 16 bases between them. This CDR3 is built from 15 residues. DNA for the CDR3: TGTGCCAGCAGCGTGGGACTTGAGAGGAGAACTGAAGCTTTCTTT. It is translated as CASSVGLERRTEAFF.

This chain uses TRBV7-2 with TRBJ1-2; 8 bases map to TRBD1. Trimming removed 0 bases from V and 7 bases from J; junction bases left unmatched: 1. The CDR3 contains 13 residues. The germline V gene encodes CDR1 SGHTA and CDR2 FQGNSA. The CDR3 DNA sequence: TGTGCCAGCAGCTTAGCTGGGACAGGTGGCTACACCTTC. This codes for CASSLAGTGGYTF.

The sample holds one count of this clone. This sequence joins TRBV7-8 and TRBJ2-5; D may match TRBD1 or TRBD2 (6 bases each). The germline CDR1 and CDR2 sequences are SGHVS and FQNEAQ. V was clipped by 8 bases and J by 6 bases, with 25 bases between them. This CDR3 contains 16 residues. This CDR3 is CASCSEGWGPPKTQYF. The CDR3 DNA reads as TGTGCCAGCTGCTCGGAGGGTTGGGGGCCCCCGAAGACCCAGTACTTC.

The chain carries TRBV7-9 and TRBJ2-7; a weak D match, TRBD1 (6 bases). Germline CDR1 SEHNR, CDR2 FQNEAQ (reference sequence). V was shortened by 4 bases and J by 4 bases, with 17 bases between the two germline ends. CDR3 size: 15 residues. CDR3 residues: CASSSPEGQPYEQYF. CDR3 in DNA: TGTGCCAGCAGCTCCCCCGAAGGACAGCCGTACGAGCAGTACTTC.

The chain links TRBV10-3 to TRBJ2-1; D gene ambiguous. The CDR3 sequence is 15 residues long. The germline V and J ends were trimmed by 3 bases and 6 bases, with 15 bases remaining between them. CDR1 and CDR2 (germline): ENHRY, SYGVKD. The CDR3 sequence: CAISDMGPRPNEQFF. The CDR3, as DNA: TGTGCCATCAGTGATATGGGTCCACGACCCAATGAGCAGTTCTTC.

This clone has a single count. The chain uses TRBV7-9 and TRBJ2-1; weak D call: TRBD2 (6 bases). This CDR3 contains 12 residues. Trimming took off 1 base at V and 14 bases at J, with 12 bases between the two ends. The germline gives CDR1 SEHNR, CDR2 FQNEAQ (reference sequence). CDR3 sequence: CASSLDKQREFF. Written as DNA, the CDR3 is TGTGCCAGCAGCTTAGATAAACAGCGGGAGTTCTTC.

This chain uses TRBV11-1 with TRBJ2-6; tentatively, D is TRBD1 or TRBD2 (5 bases each). Germline V gives CDR1 SGHAT, CDR2 FQDESV (reference sequence). The CDR3 consists of 15 residues. V lost 5 bases and J 2 bases, leaving 10 bases between the germline ends. CDR3 in DNA: TGTGCCAGCAGCAGATGGGACCCTGGGGCCAACGTCCTGACTTTC. Residues: CASSRWDPGANVLTF.

The chain uses TRBV19 and TRBJ2-1; no definite D call. The germline V gene has CDR1 LNHDA and CDR2 SQIVND (reference sequence). This CDR3 comprises 15 residues. V dropped 6 bases and J dropped 0 bases, with 12 bases sitting between them. CDR3 loop: CASRVGRSSYNEQFF. DNA for the CDR3: TGTGCCAGTAGAGTAGGCAGGAGCTCCTACAATGAGCAGTTCTTC. The variable domain in full, with the rest retrieved from reference TRBV19 and TRBJ2-1, is DGGITQSPKYLFRKEGQNVTLSCEQNLNHDAMYWYRQDPGQGLRLIYYSQIVNDFQKGDIAEGYSVSREKKESFPLTVTSAQKNPTAFYLCASRVGRSSYNEQFFGPGTRLTVL.

This rearrangement joins TRBV19 to TRBJ1-3, with D possibly TRBD1 on 5 matching bases. The CDR3 is made up of 14 amino acids. The germline V gene has CDR1 LNHDA and CDR2 SQIVND (reference sequence). V was cut by 4 bases and J by 8 bases, with 15 bases left in between. The CDR3 coding sequence is TGTGCCAGTAGTAAGGGGAACTTTCGTTACACCATATATTTT. Its protein is CASSKGNFRYTIYF.

The table lists this clone with a few counts. The rearrangement uses TRBV2 and TRBJ1-5, with 9 bases fitting TRBD1. Germline CDR1 SNHLY, CDR2 FYNNEI. The CDR3 is 14 residues long. V lost 10 bases, J lost 4 bases, and 8 bases stayed unmatched. CDR3 amino acids: CATQSGTGNQPQHF. The CDR3, as DNA: TGTGCCACCCAAAGTGGGACAGGGAATCAGCCCCAGCATTTT. The full variable domain, rest sourced from reference TRBV2 and TRBJ1-5, is EPEVTQTPSHQVTQMGQEVILRCVPISNHLYFYWYRQILGQKVEFLVSFYNNEISEKSEIFDDQFSVERPDGSNFTLKIRSTKLEDSAMYFCATQSGTGNQPQHFGDGTRLSIL.

J is TRBJ1-1 and V is TRBV15; unclear D gene. The CDR3 is 16 residues long. V shed 0 bases and J shed 5 bases, with 16 bases lying between them. Germline-derived CDR1 and CDR2 are LNHNV and YYDKDF (reference sequence). CDR3 sequence (DNA): TGTGCCACCAGCAGAGATGGTTCGAGGATGGGGACTGAAGCTTTCTTT. As protein: CATSRDGSRMGTEAFF.

The CDR3 DNA follows: TGTGCCAGCAGCTTAGACTCGTCGGGACTAACTACCTACGAGCAGTACTTC. Translating it yields CASSLDSSGLTTYEQYF. The chain recombines TRBV7-2 with TRBJ2-7; 7 bases align to TRBD2. The V and J ends lost 1 base and 2 bases, in that order; junction bases with no gene match: 11. CDR3 size: 17 residues. CDR1 and CDR2 from the germline V gene are SGHTA and FQGNSA.

This sequence joins TRBV11-1 and TRBJ1-3, with TRBD1 matching over 7 bases. The CDR3 runs to 15 residues. The V segment lost 4 bases and the J segment 2 bases; nucleotides outside the gene matches: 5. Germline values: CDR1 SGHAT, CDR2 FQDESV (reference sequence). The CDR3 nucleotides read TGTGCCAGCAGCTATCCTACAGGGGCTGGAAACACCATATATTTT. The encoded protein is CASSYPTGAGNTIYF.

This clone came up once. The rearrangement joins TRBV7-6 to TRBJ1-2, with D unresolved. Per the germline V gene, CDR1 is SGHVS and CDR2 is FNYEAQ. The germline V and J ends were trimmed by 5 bases and 5 bases, with 18 bases remaining between them. The CDR3 is 15 residues long. The CDR3 region has the DNA TGTGCCAGCAGCCCCCAGTTAACGTTAGGTTATGGCTACACCTTC. Translation: CASSPQLTLGYGYTF.

This clone was found once. V gene TRBV10-1 combines with J gene TRBJ1-1; D is unresolved. This CDR3 is built from 13 residues. Germline V lookup: CDR1 WNHNN, CDR2 SYGVQD (reference sequence). V lost 5 bases to trimming and J lost 5 bases, with 12 bases between them. CDR3 region: CASSILRGTEAFF. The CDR3 bases are TGCGCCAGCAGTATCCTCCGAGGGACTGAAGCTTTCTTT.

The rearrangement uses TRBV6-1 and TRBJ1-5; D gene unclear. CDR1 is MNHNS and CDR2 is SASEGT in the germline V gene. The CDR3 runs 14 residues. V gave up 7 bases and J gave up 4 bases, with 14 bases separating them. The CDR3 DNA is TGTGCCAGCACCTTCCCGACGGCAAATCAGCCCCAGCATTTT. Its translation: CASTFPTANQPQHF.

The genes are TRBV6-5 and TRBJ2-1; D is tentatively TRBD1 or TRBD2 (5 bases each). V was clipped by 4 bases and J by 3 bases, with 13 bases between them. Germline lookup yields CDR1 MNHEY and CDR2 SVGAGI. The CDR3 loop spans 15 amino acids. CDR3 residues: CASSSGGVLYNEQFF. The CDR3 DNA reads as TGTGCCAGCAGTTCTGGGGGTGTTCTCTACAATGAGCAGTTCTTC.

This clone was seen only once. The chain links TRBV11-2 to TRBJ1-5; D not certain. The CDR3 covers 13 residues. V dropped 1 base and J dropped 6 bases, with 7 bases sitting between them. Per the germline V gene, CDR1 is SGHAT and CDR2 is FQNNGV. The CDR3 DNA is TGTGCCAGCAGCTTAGGTCCTTCTCAGCCCCAGCATTTT. Translating it yields CASSLGPSQPQHF. Complete variable domain (other parts from reference TRBV11-2 and TRBJ1-5): EAGVAQSPRYKIIEKRQSVAFWCNPISGHATLYWYQQILGQGPKLLIQFQNNGVVDDSQLPKDRFSAERLKGVDSTLKIQPAKLEDSAVYLCASSLGPSQPQHFGDGTRLSIL.